This T cell receptor beta chain was sequenced for a study of T cells after yellow fever vaccination. General study points: In post-booster samples, most primary-vaccination clones reappeared (just under 98% CD4, 88% CD8).

The CDR3 totals 14 residues. CDR1 and CDR2 (germline): KGHDR, SFDVKD. V lost 6 bases and J lost 10, with 18 bases in between. A universal primer site and UMIs were added as TCR cDNA was made by 5'RACE template switching. Each CDR3 protein gets one entry after TCRdb re-called the 5' RACE reads with MiXCR. The table has some 320,000 distinct CDR3 sequences, roughly 10% seen once. With respect to this clonotype: Its matching antigen is unknown.

The receptor was derived from a man in his late teens or twenties who received the YFV17D yellow fever vaccine. The source was CD4+ T cells sorted from PBMCs, collected 45 days after the yellow fever booster vaccination. The chain is built from TRBV24-1 and TRBJ2-1; D might be TRBD2 (5 bases). The chain's CDR3 is CATSRAPAWEEQFF. The CDR3 nucleotides are TGTGCCACCAGTCGCGCCCCCGCCTGGGAGGAGCAGTTCTTC.